The 3 T cell receptor beta chains below all came from one sample that was sequenced in a study of blood T cell repertoires in COVID-19 (dated by TCRdb to 2020 to 2021). Library method: the immunoSEQ multiplex PCR assay. TCRdb provides this immuneACCESS table in a form limited to in-frame rearrangements. Some clones are lacking; in checked studies, under half of them reflect an unresolved V gene, and why the rest are absent is not known. This sample holds tens of thousands of clones; about four fifths were observed only once. Roughly 7.4% of the sample belongs to the ten largest clones. The sample was peripheral blood. These receptors were taken from a human donor in a cohort sampled during active COVID-19.

The J gene is TRBJ1-6, the V gene TRBV4-3; possibly TRBD1 for D (5 bases). V was shortened by 0 bases and J by 0 bases, with 15 bases between the two germline ends. There are 19 residues in the CDR3. Looked up from germline, CDR1 is LGHNA and CDR2 is YSLEER. For the CDR3, the DNA is TGCGCCAGCAGCCAAGATCAGGGTCTTTCAGACTCCTATAATTCACCCCTCCACTTT. As protein: CASSQDQGLSDSYNSPLHF.

The V and J genes are TRBV7-2 and TRBJ1-6; 10 nucleotides line up with TRBD1. Germline lookup yields CDR1 SGHTA and CDR2 FQGNSA. This CDR3 has 15 residues. Trimming at V came to 5 bases and at J to 9 bases, leaving 7 bases not matched to a gene. CDR3 coding DNA: TGTGCCAGCAGCGCAGACAGGGGGCCGGTTTCACCCCTCCACTTT. Translation gives CASSADRGPVSPLHF.

The rearrangement joins TRBV3-1 (or the pseudogene TRBV3-2) to TRBJ1-6; D may be TRBD1 (5 bases). The CDR3 consists of 16 residues. Germline CDR1 is LGHDT and CDR2 is YNNKEL (reference sequence). V shed 3 bases and J shed 8 bases, with 17 bases lying between them. In nucleotides, the CDR3 is TGTGCCAGCAGCCAGACGCTGGGGGGTGGGCATTCACCCCTCCACTTT. Translated, it gives CASSQTLGGGHSPLHF.